The 30 T cell receptor beta chains below were found in one sample sequenced in a study of shared clonotypes between healthy human individuals. Produced via immunoSEQ multiplex PCR; TCRdb's table is partial and in-frame only. The sample holds about 680,000 clones; 92% are singletons and the top ten take 24%. Naive CD8 cells lacked CD45RO, underwent positive selection for CCR7 and left out terminally differentiated effector memory CD45RA+ cells. Material for sequencing was naive CD8+ T cells sorted from blood. All receptors derive from a man aged 25-45 years in good health.

The rearrangement links TRBV27 to TRBJ2-7; no clear D. CDR1 is MNHEY and CDR2 is SMNVEV in the germline V gene (reference sequence). There are 14 residues in the CDR3. Trimming shortened V by 3 bases and J by 3 bases, and 12 bases separated the two germline ends. This CDR3 is CASSFADKNYEQYF. Here the CDR3 DNA reads TGTGCCAGCAGTTTCGCTGACAAAAACTACGAGCAGTACTTC.

The rearrangement uses TRBV27 and TRBJ1-2; no clear D. This CDR3 spans 14 amino acids. Trimming took off 5 bases at V and 0 bases at J, with 10 bases between the two ends. Per the germline V gene, CDR1 is MNHEY and CDR2 is SMNVEV (reference sequence). The CDR3 region is CASSPTAANYGYTF. The CDR3 bases are TGTGCCAGCAGTCCCACGGCCGCTAACTATGGCTACACCTTC.

The J gene is TRBJ2-1, the V gene TRBV11-3; 7 nucleotides align to TRBD1. The germline V gene has CDR1 SGHNT and CDR2 YENEEA. This CDR3 has 16 residues. Trimming cost V 4 bases and J 0 bases; bases outside gene matches: 6. This chain's CDR3 is CASSSRDSLSYNEQFF. CDR3 nucleotide sequence: TGTGCCAGCAGCTCTAGGGACAGCCTCTCCTACAATGAGCAGTTCTTC.

The gene calls are TRBV5-4 and TRBJ2-2; no clear D. The CDR3 loop spans 14 amino acids. Trimming took off 0 bases at V and 4 bases at J, with 7 bases between the two ends. CDR1 is SGHNT and CDR2 is YYREEE in the germline V gene (reference sequence). CDR3 bases: TGTGCCAGCAGCTTGGAACTTGGCACCGGGGAGCTGTTTTTT. Translating it yields CASSLELGTGELFF.

The rearrangement joins TRBV18 to TRBJ2-1; D might be TRBD1 or TRBD2, each matching 6 bases. Per the germline V gene, CDR1 is KGHSH and CDR2 is LQKENI. CDR3 length equals 14 residues. V lost 2 bases to trimming and J lost 9 bases, with 14 bases between them. For the CDR3, the DNA is TGTGCCAGCTCACCAGGAAGACTAGGGGGTGAGCAGTTCTTC. It translates to CASSPGRLGGEQFF.

The chain employs TRBV4-2 and TRBJ2-1, with 8 bases identical to TRBD2. V was pared by 3 bases and J by 5 bases, with 12 bases of the junction left unmatched. The CDR3 has 17 amino acids. The germline CDR1 and CDR2 sequences are LGHNA and YNFKEQ. CDR3 nucleotides: TGTGCCAGCAGCCACAACCGGGGACTAGAGCCTCACAATGAGCAGTTCTTC. Translating it yields CASSHNRGLEPHNEQFF.

The chain is built from TRBV7-2 and TRBJ2-7, with D unclear. Trimming cost V 1 base and J 2 bases, with 12 bases left between them. The CDR3 runs to 15 residues. Germline V CDR1 and CDR2: SGHTA, FQGNSA. The DNA of the CDR3 is TGTGCCAGCAGCTTAGAGGGCAGGTTCCCCTACGAGCAGTACTTC. Translated: CASSLEGRFPYEQYF.

The V gene is TRBV29-1, the J gene TRBJ2-1; 14 nucleotides align to TRBD2. V shed 5 bases and J 5 bases; nucleotides not matched to a gene: 11. Germline assignment: CDR1 SQVTM and CDR2 ANQGSEA. This CDR3 is built from 17 residues. CDR3 protein: CSVKGLAGALDHNEQFF. In nucleotides, the CDR3 is TGCAGCGTTAAGGGACTAGCGGGAGCCCTTGACCACAATGAGCAGTTCTTC.

This clone was observed once. The chain carries TRBV7-8 and TRBJ2-7; 7 bases fit TRBD1. CDR1 and CDR2 (germline): SGHVS, FQNEAQ. Trimming removed 4 bases from V and 0 bases from J; junction bases left unmatched: 6. The CDR3 is 15 amino acids. CDR3 loop: CASSYRDSHSYEQYF. CDR3 sequence (DNA): TGTGCCAGCAGCTACAGGGACAGCCACTCCTACGAGCAGTACTTC. Full variable domain (outside the CDR3, taken from reference TRBV7-8 and TRBJ2-7): GAGVSQSPRYKVAKRGQDVALRCDPISGHVSLFWYQQALGQGPEFLTYFQNEAQLDKSGLPSDRFFAERPEGSVSTLKIQRTQQEDSAVYLCASSYRDSHSYEQYFGPGTRLTVT.

This clone came up once. This chain uses TRBV19 with TRBJ2-7; no definite D call. From germline, CDR1 is LNHDA and CDR2 SQIVND (reference sequence). The CDR3 has 13 residues. Trimming took 3 bases from V and 0 from J, leaving 6 bases between them. CDR3 sequence reads: CASSMPVSYEQYF. The CDR3 nucleotides are TGTGCCAGTAGTATGCCCGTCTCCTACGAGCAGTACTTC.

J is TRBJ2-1 and V is TRBV27, with a tentative D call TRBD1 (5 bases). There are 15 residues in the CDR3. The V end was cut by 3 bases, the J end by 2 bases, with 11 bases between. The germline CDR1 and CDR2 sequences are MNHEY and SMNVEV (reference sequence). The CDR3 loop reads CASSLARVPYNEQFF. In DNA, the CDR3 is TGTGCCAGCAGTTTGGCCAGGGTCCCCTACAATGAGCAGTTCTTC.

The genes are TRBV6-5 and TRBJ1-1; a possible D gene is TRBD1 (6 bases). The CDR3 is 14 residues long. V lost 8 bases and J lost 1, with 14 bases in between. Germline values: CDR1 MNHEY, CDR2 SVGAGI. CDR3 protein: CASFSQGPNTEAFF. The CDR3 nucleotides are TGTGCCAGCTTCTCTCAGGGGCCGAACACTGAAGCTTTCTTT.

V and J are TRBV2 and TRBJ1-1; D gene uncertain. The CDR3 loop spans 12 amino acids. Trimming took off 5 bases at V and 7 bases at J, with 11 bases between the two ends. The germline V gene encodes CDR1 SNHLY and CDR2 FYNNEI. As DNA, the CDR3 is TGTGCCAGCAGTAATAAAGCGGTTGAAGCTTTCTTT. This sequence encodes CASSNKAVEAFF.

The chain combines TRBV4-1 with TRBJ2-7, with D hard to call. Germline V gives CDR1 MGHRA, CDR2 YSYEKL. V gave up 0 bases and J gave up 2 bases, with 11 bases separating them. The CDR3 runs 15 residues. The CDR3 DNA follows: TGCGCCAGCAGCCAAGAACCCGGCAGGCCCTACGAGCAGTACTTC. Translated, it gives CASSQEPGRPYEQYF.

The V and J genes are TRBV7-9 and TRBJ2-1; 12 bases fit TRBD2. The CDR3 runs to 15 residues. V was clipped by 5 bases and J by 7 bases; unmatched bases: 6. CDR1 and CDR2 from the germline V gene are SEHNR and FQNEAQ (reference sequence). CDR3 sequence reads: CASSRAGTSGNEQFF. The CDR3, as DNA: TGTGCCAGCAGCCGAGCCGGGACTAGCGGGAATGAGCAGTTCTTC.

This chain joins TRBV7-9 and TRBJ2-3, with D unclear. V lost 6 bases, J lost 0 bases, and 4 bases lay in between. The CDR3 covers 12 residues. Germline V gene lookup returns CDR1 SEHNR and CDR2 FQNEAQ (reference sequence). The CDR3 DNA sequence: TGTGCCAGCAGGTATAGCACAGATACGCAGTATTTT. It specifies CASRYSTDTQYF.

The chain employs TRBV6-1 and TRBJ2-7; D gene ambiguous. CDR3 length: 12 residues. The germline gives CDR1 MNHNS, CDR2 SASEGT. V was shortened by 4 bases and J by 4 bases, with 8 bases between the two germline ends. As DNA, the CDR3 is TGTGCCAGCAGTGTAGCTGGGTACGAGCAGTACTTC. This sequence encodes CASSVAGYEQYF.

The V call is TRBV5-1, the J call TRBJ2-7; TRBD2 matches at 9 bases. Germline loops: CDR1 SGHRS, CDR2 YFSETQ. There are 15 residues in the CDR3. J was trimmed by 3 bases and V by 0 bases; bases with no gene match: 4. CDR3 loop: CASSLEGLAYYEQYF. In DNA form, the CDR3 reads TGCGCCAGCAGCTTGGAAGGACTAGCGTACTACGAGCAGTACTTC.

This clone was seen once. V gene TRBV11-2 combines with J gene TRBJ2-7; either TRBD1 or TRBD2 may fit D (5 bases each). CDR1 is SGHAT and CDR2 is FQNNGV in the germline V gene. V was cut by 0 bases and J by 2 bases, with 11 bases left in between. The CDR3 covers 15 residues. The CDR3 reads CASSLDPRGTYEQYF. The CDR3 coding sequence is TGTGCCAGCAGCTTAGATCCGAGGGGAACCTACGAGCAGTACTTC.

This clone was found once. The chain combines TRBV9 with TRBJ2-1; D is perhaps TRBD1 (6 bases). The V end was cut by 2 bases, the J end by 1 base, with 25 bases between. The V gene's germline CDR1 is SGDLS and CDR2 YYNGEE. CDR3 length equals 20 residues. CDR3 sequence (DNA): TGTGCCAGCAGCGTGGGCCCAGGGGCGTCGATGGAGACTTCCTACAATGAGCAGTTCTTC. Protein product: CASSVGPGASMETSYNEQFF.

The V call is TRBV27, the J call TRBJ2-1, with D tentatively TRBD1 (6 bases). Germline V gene sequence: CDR1 MNHEY, CDR2 SMNVEV (reference sequence). V shed 8 bases and J shed 4 bases, with 18 bases lying between them. The CDR3 sequence is 15 residues long. The DNA for the CDR3 is TGTGCCAGCTGTATGGGGGCACCTAGTTACAATGAGCAGTTCTTC. Translating it yields CASCMGAPSYNEQFF.

The chain carries TRBV4-3 and TRBJ2-2; possibly TRBD1 for D (6 bases). In germline, CDR1 is LGHNA, CDR2 YSLEER. The CDR3 is 17 amino acids. With 0 bases removed from V and 11 bases from J, the gap between germline ends came to 22 bases. Here the CDR3 reads CASSQDLQGEAPVELFF. The CDR3 nucleotides read TGCGCCAGCAGCCAAGATTTACAGGGTGAGGCACCGGTCGAGCTGTTTTTT.

This chain links TRBV4-1 with TRBJ2-1; D gene uncertain. This CDR3 spans 15 amino acids. V lost 1 base and J lost 7, with 14 bases in between. Germline V gene lookup returns CDR1 MGHRA and CDR2 YSYEKL. CDR3 sequence: CASSQGPGHTNEQFF. For the CDR3, the DNA is TGCGCCAGCAGCCAAGGACCCGGGCACACAAATGAGCAGTTCTTC.

V and J are TRBV27 and TRBJ1-5, with D unresolved. The germline V gene encodes CDR1 MNHEY and CDR2 SMNVEV (reference sequence). V lost 5 bases to trimming and J lost 1 base, with 9 bases between them. The CDR3 runs to 14 residues. CDR3: CASSPSASNQPQHF. For the CDR3, the DNA is TGTGCCAGCAGTCCTTCAGCAAGCAATCAGCCCCAGCATTTT.

CDR3 sequence (DNA): TGTGCCAGTAGTATGCTAGCGGGAGTTATAGATACGCAGTATTTT. This gives the protein CASSMLAGVIDTQYF. The chain is built from TRBV19 and TRBJ2-3; 10 bases map to TRBD2. Germline CDR1 reads LNHDA; CDR2 reads SQIVND (reference sequence). V shed 3 bases and J 5 bases; nucleotides not matched to a gene: 5. The CDR3 is 15 amino acids.

The rearrangement links TRBV19 to TRBJ2-7; tentatively, D is TRBD2 (6 bases). Germline V CDR1 and CDR2: LNHDA, SQIVND (reference sequence). CDR3 length: 15 residues. Trimming removed 6 bases from V and 2 bases from J, with 17 bases in between. Here the CDR3 reads CASSPTAGRTYEQYF. DNA for the CDR3: TGTGCCAGTAGCCCCACCGCGGGACGCACCTACGAGCAGTACTTC.

This sequence joins TRBV19 and TRBJ2-5; D is perhaps TRBD2 (5 bases). The CDR3 runs 14 residues. Germline lookup yields CDR1 LNHDA and CDR2 SQIVND (reference sequence). V lost 5 bases and J 4 bases, leaving 14 bases between the germline ends. The CDR3 DNA follows: TGTGCCAGTAGTTCCAATCGACGGGGAGAGACCCAGTACTTC. Translating gives CASSSNRRGETQYF.

The CDR3 region is CASSSPFNEQFF. The CDR3 region has the DNA TGTGCCAGCAGCTCTCCCTTCAATGAGCAGTTCTTC. The rearrangement joins TRBV11-2 to TRBJ2-1; no firm D call. Trimming shortened V by 4 bases and J by 6 bases, and 7 bases separated the two germline ends. This CDR3 is built from 12 residues. The V gene's germline CDR1 is SGHAT and CDR2 FQNNGV.

The chain is built from TRBV18 and TRBJ2-7; the match to TRBD1 covers 11 bases. V shed 2 bases and J 6 bases; nucleotides not matched to a gene: 6. The germline V gene encodes CDR1 KGHSH and CDR2 LQKENI. CDR3 length equals 15 residues. The CDR3 DNA is TGTGCCAGCTCACCAATTGGGACAGGGGGTCGCGAGCAGTACTTC. This sequence encodes CASSPIGTGGREQYF.

The chain is built from TRBV4-1 and TRBJ2-2, with 12 nucleotides matching TRBD1. Germline-derived CDR1 and CDR2 are MGHRA and YSYEKL. V trimming: 3 bases; J trimming: 7 bases; junction bases outside the gene matches: 9. The CDR3 covers 17 residues. As DNA, the CDR3 is TGCGCCAGCAGCCAGCAACCGGGACAGGGGGCCGTCGGGGAGCTGTTTTTT. Its translation is CASSQQPGQGAVGELFF.